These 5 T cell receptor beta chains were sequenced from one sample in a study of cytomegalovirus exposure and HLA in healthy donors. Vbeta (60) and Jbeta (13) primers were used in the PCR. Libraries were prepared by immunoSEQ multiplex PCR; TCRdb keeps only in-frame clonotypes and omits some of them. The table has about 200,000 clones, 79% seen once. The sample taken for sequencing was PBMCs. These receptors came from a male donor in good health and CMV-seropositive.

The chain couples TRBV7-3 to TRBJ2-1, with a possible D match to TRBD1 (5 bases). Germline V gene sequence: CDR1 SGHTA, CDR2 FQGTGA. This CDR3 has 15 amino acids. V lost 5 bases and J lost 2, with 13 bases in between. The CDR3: CASSAGAEAYNEQFF. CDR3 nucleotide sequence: TGTGCCAGCAGCGCTGGGGCGGAAGCCTACAATGAGCAGTTCTTC. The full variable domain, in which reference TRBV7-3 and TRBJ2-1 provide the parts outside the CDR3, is GAGVSQTPSNKVTEKGKYVELRCDPISGHTALYWYRQSLGQGPEFLIYFQGTGAADDSGLPNDRFFAVRPEGSVSTLKIQRTERGDSAVYLCASSAGAEAYNEQFFGPGTRLTVL.

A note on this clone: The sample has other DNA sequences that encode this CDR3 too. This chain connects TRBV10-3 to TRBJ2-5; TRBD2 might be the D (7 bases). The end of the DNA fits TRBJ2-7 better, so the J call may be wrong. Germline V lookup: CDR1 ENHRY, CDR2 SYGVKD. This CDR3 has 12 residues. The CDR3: CATGGQGYEQYF. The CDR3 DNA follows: TGTGCCACCGGGGGGCAGGGGTACGAGCAGTACTTC.

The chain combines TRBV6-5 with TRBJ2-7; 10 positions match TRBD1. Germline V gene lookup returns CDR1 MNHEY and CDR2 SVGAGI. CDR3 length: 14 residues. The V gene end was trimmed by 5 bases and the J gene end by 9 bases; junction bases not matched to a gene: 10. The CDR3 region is CASSKPGQGRGQYF. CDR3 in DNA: TGTGCCAGCAGTAAACCGGGACAGGGGAGGGGGCAGTACTTC.

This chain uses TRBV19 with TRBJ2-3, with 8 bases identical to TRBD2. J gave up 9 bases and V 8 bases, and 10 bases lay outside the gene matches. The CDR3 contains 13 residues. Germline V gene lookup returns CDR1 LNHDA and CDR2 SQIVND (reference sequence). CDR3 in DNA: TGTGCCAGTTGGGCGGGGGGAGAAGTCACGCAGTATTTT. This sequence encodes CASWAGGEVTQYF.

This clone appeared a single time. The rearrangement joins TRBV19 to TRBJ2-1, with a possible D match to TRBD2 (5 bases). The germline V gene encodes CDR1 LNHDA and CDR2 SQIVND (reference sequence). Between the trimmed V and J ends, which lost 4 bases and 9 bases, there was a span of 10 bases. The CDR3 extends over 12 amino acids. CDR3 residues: CASSTGRGEQFF. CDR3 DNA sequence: TGTGCCAGTAGTACCGGACGGGGTGAGCAGTTCTTC.